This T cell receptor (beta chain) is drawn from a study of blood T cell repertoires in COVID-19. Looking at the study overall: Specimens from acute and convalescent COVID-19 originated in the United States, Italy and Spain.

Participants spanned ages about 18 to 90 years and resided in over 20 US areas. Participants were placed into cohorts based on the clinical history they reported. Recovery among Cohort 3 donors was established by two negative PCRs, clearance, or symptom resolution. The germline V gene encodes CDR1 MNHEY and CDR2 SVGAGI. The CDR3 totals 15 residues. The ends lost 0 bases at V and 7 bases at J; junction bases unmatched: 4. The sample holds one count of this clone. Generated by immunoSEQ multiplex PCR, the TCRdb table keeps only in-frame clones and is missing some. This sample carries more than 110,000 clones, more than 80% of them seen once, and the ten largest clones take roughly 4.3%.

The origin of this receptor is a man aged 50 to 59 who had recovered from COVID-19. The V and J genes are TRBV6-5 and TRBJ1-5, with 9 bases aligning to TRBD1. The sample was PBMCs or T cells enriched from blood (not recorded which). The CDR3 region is CASSYSGQGVQPQHF. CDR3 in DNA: TGTGCCAGCAGTTACTCGGGACAGGGCGTACAGCCCCAGCATTTT.